Given below is one TCR beta chain in context. The antigen remains unidentified. Looked up from germline, CDR1 is SNHLY and CDR2 is FYNNEI. The trim removed 6 bases at V and 2 bases at J, leaving 2 bases unmatched. The CDR3 has 14 residues. The data stem from a study of metastatic and nonmetastatic thyroid tumors. Overall study: Repertoires from blood and tumor or nodule tissue of malignant and benign thyroid patients were compared. General observations from the study: Relative to benign nodules, malignant thyroid tumors were reportedly characterized by significantly elevated TCR beta diversity in blood and tumor.

Per the original data handling: Clinicopathological groups supplied CDR3 differences that were used to build a distant-metastasis classifier for papillary thyroid cancer. TCRdb re-processed the PCR reads through MiXCR. TCRdb's processing, not the authors', yielded these V and J calls. The table records some 41,000 clones, 3% to 3.5% of them present only once. No patient had received any treatment before thyroid surgery. This sequence joins TRBV2 and TRBJ2-2; 8 bases match TRBD1. The receptor's source is a female donor with papillary thyroid cancer or a benign thyroid nodule (not recorded which). Some clones in this sample may be carry-over from other donors' samples. Sequencing used blood. CDR3 DNA sequence: TGTGCCAGCAGAGGACAGGGAAACACCGGGGAGCTGTTTTTT. Protein: CASRGQGNTGELFF.